This entry describes one T cell receptor (beta chain). Its antigen is still unknown. These data are taken from a study of vaccination and CD4 T cells after COVID-19. Across the study: Some control cultures received a CEFX pool, which served as the positive control. Others received an HIV-1 Nef pool or no peptide.

Scientists ran DNA taken from cultured CD4+ T cells through the Oncomine TCR Beta short-read assay for sequencing. TCRdb ran MiXCR on the PCR reads and lists one entry per CDR3 protein. The table records 16,000 or so distinct CDR3 sequences, about 52% of them present only once. Study-level results: There was no significant change from about 20 to 38 median reactive clonotypes.

The germline V gene has CDR1 DFQATT and CDR2 SNEGSKA (reference sequence). V gave up 6 bases and J gave up 5 bases, with 10 bases separating them. The CDR3 consists of 11 residues. Treatment in this sample: approximately 9-day PBMC culture with coronavirus spike peptide pools or control peptides (ViraFEST assay). The TCR comes from a human donor who had recovered from COVID-19. The sequences come from CD4+ T cells from blood, cultured in vitro, collected before SARS-CoV-2 vaccination. The chain carries TRBV20-1 and TRBJ1-2, with D uncertain. The CDR3 coding sequence is TGCAGTGCGGTCGGGGAATATGGCTACACCTTC. Translating it yields CSAVGEYGYTF.